The 8 T cell receptor beta chains presented below share a single source sample, sequenced in a study of T cell responses to AZD1222 COVID-19 vaccine. Sequencing used immunoSEQ multiplex PCR; TCRdb keeps in-frame clones, though not all of them. The table shows approximately 140,000 clones, with under 95% occurring only once. Sequences were derived from peripheral blood, sampled on day 0 of AZD1222 vaccination. The receptor set was obtained from an adult in good health.

This chain connects TRBV19 to TRBJ2-7; TRBD2 aligns across 9 bases. Germline V gene sequence: CDR1 LNHDA, CDR2 SQIVND (reference sequence). J lost 3 bases, V lost 0 bases, and 6 bases had no gene match. This CDR3 has 16 residues. CDR3 protein: CASSIDRSSGIYEQYF. The CDR3 DNA reads as TGTGCCAGTAGTATAGATCGGTCTAGCGGGATCTACGAGCAGTACTTC.

This clone was recorded only once. This sequence joins TRBV6-5 and TRBJ1-4; no reliable D call. CDR3 length: 13 residues. CDR1 and CDR2 (germline): MNHEY, SVGAGI. Trimming pared 6 bases from V and 10 bases from J, leaving 15 bases between. The DNA of the CDR3 is TGTGCCAGCAGGTCAGCCCCCTTTGGAAAACTGTTTTTT. It encodes CASRSAPFGKLFF.

This clone has only one observation. V gene TRBV9 combines with J gene TRBJ1-1; TRBD1 agrees at 7 bases. The CDR3 runs 12 residues. The germline gives CDR1 SGDLS, CDR2 YYNGEE. J lost 7 bases, V lost 4 bases, and 4 bases had no gene match. The CDR3 reads CASSSYRGEAFF. The DNA for the CDR3 is TGTGCCAGCAGCTCGTACAGGGGTGAAGCTTTCTTT.

The chain has TRBV18 and TRBJ1-1; D uncertain. There are 14 residues in the CDR3. CDR1 and CDR2 from the germline V gene are KGHSH and LQKENI. V was cut by 1 base and J by 1 base, with 7 bases left in between. This chain's CDR3 is CASSPQKENTEAFF. In DNA form, the CDR3 reads TGTGCCAGCTCACCACAGAAGGAGAACACTGAAGCTTTCTTT.

The gene calls are TRBV6-5 and TRBJ1-1; D remains unclear. The germline V and J ends were trimmed by 2 bases and 1 base, with 8 bases remaining between them. This CDR3 is 14 amino acids long. Looked up from germline, CDR1 is MNHEY and CDR2 is SVGAGI. The CDR3 is CASSYDGANTEAFF. Here the CDR3 DNA reads TGTGCCAGCAGTTACGACGGAGCGAACACTGAAGCTTTCTTT.

The DNA of the CDR3 is TGTGCCAGCAGTGACTCGGCCGTGGATACGCAGTATTTT. Encoded protein: CASSDSAVDTQYF. This chain uses TRBV6-4 with TRBJ2-3, with no clear D. V was cut by 0 bases and J by 6 bases, with 7 bases left in between. CDR3 length: 13 residues. CDR1 MRHNA and CDR2 SNTAGT come from the germline V gene.

V is TRBV5-4 and J is TRBJ1-1, with TRBD1 matching over 9 bases. Per germline, CDR1 SGHNT and CDR2 YYREEE (reference sequence). Trimming cost V 5 bases and J 7 bases; bases outside gene matches: 3. This CDR3 is 12 amino acids long. For the CDR3, the DNA is TGTGCCAGCAGTAGACAGGGGGGTGAAGCTTTCTTT. It specifies CASSRQGGEAFF.

The gene calls are TRBV2 and TRBJ2-2, with no clear D. Trimming removed 4 bases at V and 5 bases at J, with 8 bases between. The germline CDR1 and CDR2 sequences are SNHLY and FYNNEI. CDR3 length: 13 amino acids. The CDR3 loop is CASSGWGTGELFF. CDR3 nucleotides: TGTGCCAGCAGTGGTTGGGGTACCGGGGAGCTGTTTTTT. The full variable domain, rest sourced from reference TRBV2 and TRBJ2-2, is EPEVTQTPSHQVTQMGQEVILRCVPISNHLYFYWYRQILGQKVEFLVSFYNNEISEKSEIFDDQFSVERPDGSNFTLKIRSTKLEDSAMYFCASSGWGTGELFFGEGSRLTVL.